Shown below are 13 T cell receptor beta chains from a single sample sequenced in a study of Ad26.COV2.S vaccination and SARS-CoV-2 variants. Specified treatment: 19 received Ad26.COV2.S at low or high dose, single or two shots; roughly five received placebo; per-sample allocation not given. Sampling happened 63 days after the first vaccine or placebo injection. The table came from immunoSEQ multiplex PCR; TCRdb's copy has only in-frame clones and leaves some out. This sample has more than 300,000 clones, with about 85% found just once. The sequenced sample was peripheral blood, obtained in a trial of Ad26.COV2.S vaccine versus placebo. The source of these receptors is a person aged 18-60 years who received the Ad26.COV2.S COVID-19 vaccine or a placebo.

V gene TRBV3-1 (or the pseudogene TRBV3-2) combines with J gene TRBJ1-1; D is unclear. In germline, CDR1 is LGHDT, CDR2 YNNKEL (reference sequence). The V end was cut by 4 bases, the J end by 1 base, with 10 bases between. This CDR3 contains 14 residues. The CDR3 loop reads CASSPVLENTEAFF. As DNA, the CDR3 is TGTGCCAGCAGCCCCGTTCTGGAGAACACTGAAGCTTTCTTT.

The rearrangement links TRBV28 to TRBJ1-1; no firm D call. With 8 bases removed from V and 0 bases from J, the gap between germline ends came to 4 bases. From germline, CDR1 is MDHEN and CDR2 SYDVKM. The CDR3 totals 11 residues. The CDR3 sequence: CASVMNTEAFF. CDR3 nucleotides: TGTGCCAGCGTAATGAACACTGAAGCTTTCTTT.

CDR3 in amino acids: CAFRQGSYGYTF. For the CDR3, the DNA is TGTGCCTTCCGACAGGGATCCTATGGCTACACCTTC. This chain links TRBV30 with TRBJ1-2; 7 bases line up with TRBD1. The V gene end was trimmed by 7 bases and the J gene end by 4 bases; junction bases not matched to a gene: 6. Germline lookup yields CDR1 GTSNPN and CDR2 SVGIG (reference sequence). This CDR3 is 12 amino acids long.

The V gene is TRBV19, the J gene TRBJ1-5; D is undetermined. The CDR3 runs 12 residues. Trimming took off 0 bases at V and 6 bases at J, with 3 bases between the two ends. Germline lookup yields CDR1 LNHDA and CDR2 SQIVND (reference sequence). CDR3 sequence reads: CASSIDRQPQHF. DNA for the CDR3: TGTGCCAGTAGTATAGACCGTCAGCCCCAGCATTTT.

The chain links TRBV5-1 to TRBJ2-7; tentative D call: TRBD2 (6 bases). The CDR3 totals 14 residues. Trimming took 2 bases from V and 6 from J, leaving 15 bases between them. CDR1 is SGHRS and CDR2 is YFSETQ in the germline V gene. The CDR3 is CASSFGGVSGEQYF. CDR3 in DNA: TGCGCCAGCAGCTTTGGCGGGGTTAGCGGCGAGCAGTACTTC.

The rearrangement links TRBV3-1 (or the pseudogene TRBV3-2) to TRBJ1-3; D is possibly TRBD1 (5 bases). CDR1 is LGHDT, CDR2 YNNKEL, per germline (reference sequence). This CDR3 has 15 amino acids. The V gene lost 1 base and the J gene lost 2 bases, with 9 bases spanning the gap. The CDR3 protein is CASSQAGGPGNTIYF. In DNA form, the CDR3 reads TGTGCCAGCAGCCAAGCCGGGGGACCTGGAAACACCATATATTTT.

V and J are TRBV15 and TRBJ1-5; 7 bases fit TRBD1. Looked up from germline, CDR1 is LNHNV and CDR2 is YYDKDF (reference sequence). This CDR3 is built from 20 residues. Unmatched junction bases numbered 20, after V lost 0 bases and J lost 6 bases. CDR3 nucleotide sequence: TGTGCCACCAGCAGAGATGATGGGGGTGATGACAGGGACTGGAGTCAGCCCCAGCATTTT. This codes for CATSRDDGGDDRDWSQPQHF.

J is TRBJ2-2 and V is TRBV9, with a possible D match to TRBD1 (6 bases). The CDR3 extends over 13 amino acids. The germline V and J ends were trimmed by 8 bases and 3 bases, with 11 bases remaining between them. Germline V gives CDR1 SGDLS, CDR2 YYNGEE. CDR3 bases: TGTGCCAGTGGACAGTCCTACACCGGGGAGCTGTTTTTT. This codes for CASGQSYTGELFF.

DNA for the CDR3: TGTGCCAGCAGAGAGACAGGGCGTCGGACTGAAGCTTTCTTT. This gives the protein CASRETGRRTEAFF. The chain uses TRBV27 and TRBJ1-1; 7 bases agree with TRBD1. Trimming at V came to 6 bases and at J to 5 bases, leaving 9 bases not matched to a gene. CDR3 size: 14 residues. The V gene's germline CDR1 is MNHEY and CDR2 SMNVEV (reference sequence).

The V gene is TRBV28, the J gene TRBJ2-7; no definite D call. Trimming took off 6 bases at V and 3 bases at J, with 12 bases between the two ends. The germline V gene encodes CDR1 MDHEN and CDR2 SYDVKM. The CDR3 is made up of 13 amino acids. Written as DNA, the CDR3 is TGTGCCAGCAGGACCGGGCGAATCTACGAGCAGTACTTC. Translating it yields CASRTGRIYEQYF.

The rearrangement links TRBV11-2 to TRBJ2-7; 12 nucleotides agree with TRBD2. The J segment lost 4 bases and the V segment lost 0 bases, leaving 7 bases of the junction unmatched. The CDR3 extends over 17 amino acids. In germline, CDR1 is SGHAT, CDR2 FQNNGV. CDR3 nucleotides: TGTGCCAGCAGCTTAGATTATCTAGCGGGGGGGTCTTACGAGCAGTACTTC. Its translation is CASSLDYLAGGSYEQYF.

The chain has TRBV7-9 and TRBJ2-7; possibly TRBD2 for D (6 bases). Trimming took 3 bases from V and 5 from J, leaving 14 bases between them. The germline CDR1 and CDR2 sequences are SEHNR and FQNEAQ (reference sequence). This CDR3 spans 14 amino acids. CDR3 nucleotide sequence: TGTGCCAGCAGCTTGGGGCAGGGAGGCGACGAGCAGTACTTC. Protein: CASSLGQGGDEQYF.

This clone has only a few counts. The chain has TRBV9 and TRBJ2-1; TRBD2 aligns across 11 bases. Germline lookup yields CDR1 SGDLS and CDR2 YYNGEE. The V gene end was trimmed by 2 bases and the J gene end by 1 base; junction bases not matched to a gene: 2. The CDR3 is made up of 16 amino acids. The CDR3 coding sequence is TGTGCCAGCAGCGTGCTAGCGGGGGGTTCCTACAATGAGCAGTTCTTC. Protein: CASSVLAGGSYNEQFF.